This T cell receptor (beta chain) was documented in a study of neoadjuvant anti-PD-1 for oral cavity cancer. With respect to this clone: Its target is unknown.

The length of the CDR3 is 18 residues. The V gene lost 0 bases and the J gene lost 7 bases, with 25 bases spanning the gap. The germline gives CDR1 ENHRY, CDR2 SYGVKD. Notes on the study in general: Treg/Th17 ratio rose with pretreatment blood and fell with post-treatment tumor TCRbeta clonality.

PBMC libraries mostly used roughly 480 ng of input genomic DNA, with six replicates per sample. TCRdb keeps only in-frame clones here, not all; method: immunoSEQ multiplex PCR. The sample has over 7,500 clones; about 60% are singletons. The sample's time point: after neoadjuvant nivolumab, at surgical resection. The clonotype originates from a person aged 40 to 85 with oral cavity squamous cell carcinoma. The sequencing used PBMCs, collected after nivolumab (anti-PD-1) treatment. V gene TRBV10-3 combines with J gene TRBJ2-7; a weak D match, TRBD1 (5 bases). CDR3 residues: CAISESWPLEDKPEEQYF. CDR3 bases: TGTGCCATCAGTGAGTCGTGGCCTCTTGAGGACAAGCCGGAAGAGCAGTACTTC.